This T cell receptor beta chain was retrieved from a study of cytomegalovirus exposure and HLA in healthy donors. Study-level findings and limits: The TCR clusters that emerged in the first cohort tended, a later analysis found, to co-occur in the 120 or so validation repertoires. Generally TCR sequences proved uncommon, though certain public TCRs appeared in numerous donors.

The germline CDR1 and CDR2 sequences are KGHSH and LQKENI. The CDR3 extends over 16 amino acids. V lost 3 bases and J 0 bases, leaving 13 bases between the germline ends. Points on this clone: Its antigen is not identified.

Assay: immunoSEQ multiplex PCR; the TCRdb copy retains only in-frame clones and omits some. The sample contains roughly 260,000 clones, almost 90% of which appear only once. The donors formed part of the roughly 110-subject validation cohort, distinct from the roughly 670-subject first cohort. This chain links TRBV18 with TRBJ2-3, with D unresolved. Sample: PBMCs. The TCR comes from a woman younger than 35 in good health and CMV-seronegative. CDR3 sequence (DNA): TGTGCCAGCTCACCCCTTCTGGTCACTAGCACAGATACGCAGTATTTT. This sequence encodes CASSPLLVTSTDTQYF. Filled out from reference TRBV18 and TRBJ2-3, the complete variable domain reads NAGVMQNPRHLVRRRGQEARLRCSPMKGHSHVYWYRQLPEEGLKFMVYLQKENIIDESGMPKERFSAEFPKEGPSILRIQQVVRGDSAAYFCASSPLLVTSTDTQYFGPGTRLTVL.